These T cell receptor beta chains were read from a single sample in a study of blood T cells in healthy people across ages. TCRdb ran MiXCR on the 5' RACE reads and lists one entry per CDR3 protein. The sample contains approximately 800,000 distinct CDR3 sequences, about 42% of which appear only once. What was sequenced was blood. These receptors were obtained from an elderly man in good health. The CDR3 runs from the conserved cysteine through the conserved F or W. D genes are given only for firm matches. Size tells how often a clone was seen (once, few, many) or the class of an expanded clone, and some rows leave it out.

v_call,d_call,cdr3_length,j_call,clone_size,cdr3_aa,cdr3_nt
TRBV29-1,TRBD2,14,TRBJ2-7,.,CSVDNSGARGEQYF,TGCAGCGTCGATAATAGCGGGGCCCGGGGGGAGCAGTACTTC
TRBV20-1,.,14,TRBJ2-6,.,CSARSGTGANVLTF,TGCAGTGCTAGATCCGGGACCGGAGCCAACGTCCTGACTTTC
TRBV28,TRBD2,17,TRBJ2-1,.,CATPARPGTSGVNEQFF,TGTGCCACCCCTGCCAGGCCCGGGACTAGCGGAGTCAATGAGCAGTTCTTC
TRBV29-1,.,15,TRBJ2-7,.,CSVKRTTVSSYEQYF,TGCAGCGTAAAACGGACCACCGTAAGTTCATACGAGCAGTACTTC
TRBV5-1,TRBD1,13,TRBJ2-7,.,CASSTDRVNEQYF,TGCGCCAGCAGCACGGACAGGGTTAACGAGCAGTACTTC
TRBV5-6,.,17,TRBJ2-1,.,CASSLAPVEWSYNEQFF,TGTGCCAGCAGCTTGGCCCCGGTGGAGTGGTCCTACAATGAGCAGTTCTTC
TRBV15,TRBD1,15,TRBJ1-2,few,CATSSRQGAGYGYTF,TGTGCCACCAGCAGCAGACAGGGGGCAGGGTATGGCTACACCTTC
TRBV20-1,TRBD1,12,TRBJ2-1,.,CRPQGAAGPQFF,TGCAGACCCCAGGGGGCCGCAGGGCCGCAGTTCTTC
TRBV29-1,.,12,TRBJ2-3,.,CSVGLFKDTQYF,TGCAGCGTTGGCCTATTTAAAGATACGCAGTATTTT
TRBV7-9,.,15,TRBJ2-3,.,CASSSGTRGTDTQYF,TGTGCCAGCAGCTCCGGGACTCGAGGCACAGATACGCAGTATTTT
TRBV20-1,TRBD1,13,TRBJ2-3,.,CSARQGATDTQYF,TGCAGTGCTAGGCAGGGGGCGACAGATACGCAGTATTTT
TRBV29-1,.,15,TRBJ2-3,.,CSAAGAHSSTDTQYF,TGCAGCGCTGCGGGGGCCCATTCTAGCACAGATACGCAGTATTTT
TRBV6-6,.,14,TRBJ1-2,.,CASLPLTANYGYTF,TGTGCCAGCCTCCCCTTGACTGCAAACTATGGCTACACCTTC
TRBV5-1,.,12,TRBJ2-1,many,CASSLDYNEQFF,TGTGCCAGCAGCTTGGACTACAATGAGCAGTTCTTC
TRBV7-9,TRBD1,17,TRBJ1-4,.,CASSSPGQGSSNEKLFF,TGTGCCAGCAGCTCACCGGGACAGGGGTCTTCTAATGAAAAACTGTTTTTT
TRBV3-1,TRBD2,15,TRBJ2-1,.,CASSPMTSANNEQFF,TGTGCCAGCAGCCCCATGACTAGCGCGAACAATGAGCAGTTTTTC
TRBV5-5,.,13,TRBJ1-5,.,CASSLQWDQPRHF,TGTGCCAGCAGCTTACAGTGGGATCAGCCCCGGCATTTT
TRBV27,.,13,TRBJ2-5,.,CASSFGWRETQYF,TGTGCCAGCAGTTTCGGGTGGCGAGAGACCCAGTACTTC
TRBV28,.,15,TRBJ2-3,many,CASSLDGVPKDTQYF,TGTGCCAGCAGTTTAGACGGGGTTCCCAAAGATACGCAGTATTTT
TRBV9,.,17,TRBJ2-1,.,CASSVALRGRNQETQFF,TGTGCCAGCAGCGTAGCTCTTAGGGGGAGAAACCAAGAGACCCAGTTCTTC
TRBV7-9,TRBD2,15,TRBJ2-3,.,CASSQPGLGVLTQYF,TGTGCCAGCAGTCAACCGGGACTAGGGGTCCTTACGCAGTATTTT
TRBV5-1,.,17,TRBJ1-4,.,CASNFLRREPTNEKLFF,TGCGCCAGCAACTTCTTACGCCGAGAGCCAACTAATGAAAAACTGTTTTTT
TRBV20-1,.,14,TRBJ2-5,few,CSAGMTGRSGTQYF,TGCAGTGCCGGAATGACTGGCAGAAGTGGGACCCAGTACTTC
TRBV4-2,TRBD1,14,TRBJ2-2,.,CASSSDRDTGELFF,TGTGCCAGCAGTTCTGACAGGGACACCGGGGAGCTGTTTTTT
TRBV27,TRBD2,17,TRBJ2-5,.,CASSKWSIAGSLETQYF,TGTGCCAGCAGTAAATGGTCTATAGCGGGGAGTCTAGAGACCCAGTACTTC
TRBV6-5,.,14,TRBJ1-6,.,CASSVKALNSPLHF,TGTGCCAGCAGTGTGAAGGCCCTCAATTCACCCCTCCACTTT
TRBV28,.,14,TRBJ2-7,few,CASSLSQEGGEQYF,TGTGCCAGCAGTTTGAGCCAAGAGGGCGGCGAGCAGTACTTC
TRBV4-2,TRBD2,18,TRBJ2-3,.,CASSQASGGGGGTDTQYF,TGTGCCAGCAGCCAGGCCTCCGGTGGCGGGGGGGGGACAGATACGCAGTATTTT
TRBV29-1,TRBD1,16,TRBJ2-6,few,CSVGGQGVSGANVLTF,TGCAGCGTTGGGGGACAGGGGGTCTCAGGGGCCAACGTCCTGACTTTC
TRBV5-8,.,18,TRBJ2-1,.,CASSWAGPTWSSYNEQFF,TGTGCCAGCAGCTGGGCAGGGCCCACATGGAGCTCCTACAATGAGCAGTTCTTC
TRBV3-1,.,14,TRBJ2-5,.,CASSQRRGGETQYF,TGTGCCAGCAGCCAGAGACGGGGCGGAGAGACCCAGTACTTC